A single sample gave rise to the 11 T cell receptor beta chains below, sequenced in a study of vaccination and CD4 T cells after COVID-19. Their antigens are not known. Cultured CD4+ T cell DNA underwent sequencing with the Oncomine TCR Beta short-read assay. TCRdb ran MiXCR on the PCR reads and lists one entry per CDR3 protein. This table holds fewer than 2,500 distinct CDR3 sequences, 20% to 25% found once. Treatment meaning: roughly 11-day PBMC culture with coronavirus spike peptide pools or control peptides (ViraFEST assay). The collection of CD4+ T cells from the unexposed donor took place before the COVID-19 pandemic (2011-2018). The material sequenced was CD4+ T cells from blood, cultured in vitro. These receptors were obtained from a human donor in good health.

This clonotype was counted only a few times. The chain is built from TRBV7-9 and TRBJ2-7, with D uncertain. Per germline, CDR1 SEHNR and CDR2 FQNEAQ (reference sequence). The length of the CDR3 is 12 residues. V was clipped by 1 base and J by 3 bases, with 4 bases between them. Here the CDR3 DNA reads TGTGCCAGCAGCTTAGGTCGCTACGAGCAGTACTTC. Its translation is CASSLGRYEQYF.

This chain joins TRBV12-3 or TRBV12-4 and TRBJ1-1; D is unclear. Trimming stripped 6 bases from V and 7 bases from J, with 15 bases between. The length of the CDR3 is 13 residues. The CDR3 sequence: CASSQQDRSEAFF. The CDR3 nucleotides are TGTGCCAGCAGCCAGCAGGACCGAAGTGAAGCTTTCTTT.

The chain carries TRBV5-1 and TRBJ2-2; TRBD2 matches 12 bases. V dropped 4 bases and J dropped 5; count of bases not matched to a gene: 15. CDR1 SGHRS and CDR2 YFSETQ come from the germline V gene. The CDR3 has 19 amino acids. The CDR3 sequence: CASSPRTSGTNPLTGELFF. In DNA, the CDR3 is TGCGCCAGCAGCCCCCGGACTAGCGGGACCAACCCCCTAACCGGGGAGCTGTTTTTT.

This clonotype was detected a few times. This chain uses TRBV29-1 with TRBJ2-7; a weak D match, TRBD2 (6 bases). From germline, CDR1 is SQVTM and CDR2 ANQGSEA. This CDR3 has 13 residues. Trimming cost V 6 bases and J 0 bases, with 12 bases left between them. CDR3 bases: TGCAGCGTGGAGGTCGGGAGCTCCTACGAGCAGTACTTC. Translating gives CSVEVGSSYEQYF.

This clonotype came up a few times. CDR3 nucleotides: TGTGCCAGCAGCTCCTTAGCGGGGGGCAGCACAGATACGCAGTATTTT. Translation gives CASSSLAGGSTDTQYF. The chain carries TRBV7-3 and TRBJ2-3; 10 positions agree with TRBD2. The trim removed 4 bases at V and 0 bases at J, leaving 4 bases unmatched. Per the germline V gene, CDR1 is SGHTA and CDR2 is FQGTGA. The length of the CDR3 is 16 residues.

The table lists this clonotype with a few counts. V gene TRBV7-3 combines with J gene TRBJ2-1, with TRBD1 matching over 7 bases. After removal of 0 bases from V and 3 bases from J, the junction contained 2 bases not matched to a gene. This CDR3 comprises 15 residues. Germline CDR1 is SGHTA and CDR2 is FQGTGA. CDR3 nucleotide sequence: TGTGCCAGCAGCTTAACTGGGACAGACTACAATGAGCAGTTCTTC. This translates into CASSLTGTDYNEQFF.

This clonotype has just a few counts. The CDR3 DNA is TGTGCCAGCACAGACAGGGTTGAAAACACCATATATTTT. Translated, it gives CASTDRVENTIYF. V and J are TRBV6-1 and TRBJ1-3; 7 nucleotides align to TRBD1. V lost 7 bases, J lost 6 bases, and 6 bases stayed unmatched. CDR1 MNHNS and CDR2 SASEGT come from the germline V gene. The CDR3 has 13 residues.

This clonotype was detected a few times. The V gene is TRBV19, the J gene TRBJ1-1; a weak D match, TRBD1 (6 bases). The ends were cut back, 5 bases at V and 4 bases at J, with 17 bases in the middle. CDR3 length equals 15 residues. Germline assignment: CDR1 LNHDA and CDR2 SQIVND (reference sequence). The CDR3 reads CASSVGARVGTEAFF. DNA of the CDR3: TGTGCCAGTAGTGTGGGGGCGCGAGTGGGCACTGAAGCTTTCTTT.

The rearrangement joins TRBV9 to TRBJ2-3, with D uncertain. Germline values: CDR1 SGDLS, CDR2 YYNGEE. The CDR3 extends over 14 amino acids. V lost 1 base to trimming and J lost 6 bases, with 12 bases between them. The CDR3 sequence: CASSVLGNTDTQYF. The CDR3, as DNA: TGTGCCAGCAGCGTACTAGGGAATACGGATACGCAGTATTTT.

V gene TRBV2 combines with J gene TRBJ2-7, with D maybe TRBD1 (6 bases). The CDR3 runs 14 residues. Trimming stripped 6 bases from V and 4 bases from J, with 16 bases between. The germline gives CDR1 SNHLY, CDR2 FYNNEI. The DNA of the CDR3 is TGTGCCAGCAGGTTATACAGGGCAGGTTACGAGCAGTACTTC. This sequence encodes CASRLYRAGYEQYF.

V is TRBV4-2 and J is TRBJ2-7, with 8 bases matching TRBD1. There are 15 residues in the CDR3. CDR1 LGHNA and CDR2 YNFKEQ come from the germline V gene. J was trimmed by 0 bases and V by 6 bases; bases with no gene match: 7. The CDR3 DNA follows: TGTGCCAGCAGTCGGACAGGGCAGAGCTCCTACGAGCAGTACTTC. Amino acid sequence: CASSRTGQSSYEQYF.